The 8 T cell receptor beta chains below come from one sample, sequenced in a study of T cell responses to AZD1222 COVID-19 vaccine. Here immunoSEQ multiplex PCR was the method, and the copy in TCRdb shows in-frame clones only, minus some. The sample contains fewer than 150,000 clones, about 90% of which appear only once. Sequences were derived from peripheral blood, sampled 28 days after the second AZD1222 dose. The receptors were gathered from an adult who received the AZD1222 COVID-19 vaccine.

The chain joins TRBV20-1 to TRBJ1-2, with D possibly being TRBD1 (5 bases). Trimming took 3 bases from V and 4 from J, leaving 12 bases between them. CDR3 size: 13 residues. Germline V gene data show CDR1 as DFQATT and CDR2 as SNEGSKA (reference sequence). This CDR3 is CSASRGVSYGYTF. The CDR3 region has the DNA TGCAGTGCTAGTCGAGGGGTTAGCTATGGCTACACCTTC.

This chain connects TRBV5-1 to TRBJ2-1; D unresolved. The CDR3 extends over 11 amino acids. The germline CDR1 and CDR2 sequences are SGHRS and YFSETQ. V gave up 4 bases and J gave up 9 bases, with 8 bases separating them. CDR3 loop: CASSLFGEQFF. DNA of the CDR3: TGCGCCAGCAGCCTGTTTGGTGAGCAGTTCTTC.

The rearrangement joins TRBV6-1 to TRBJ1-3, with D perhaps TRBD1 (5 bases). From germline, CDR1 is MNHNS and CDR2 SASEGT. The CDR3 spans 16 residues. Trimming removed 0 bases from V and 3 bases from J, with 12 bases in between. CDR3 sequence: CASSEAAGQYGNTIYF. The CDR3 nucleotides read TGTGCCAGCAGTGAAGCTGCAGGGCAGTATGGAAACACCATATATTTT.

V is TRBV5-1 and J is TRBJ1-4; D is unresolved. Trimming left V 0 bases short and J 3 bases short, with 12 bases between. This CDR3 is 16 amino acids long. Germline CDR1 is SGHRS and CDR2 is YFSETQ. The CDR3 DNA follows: TGCGCCAGCAGCTTGGCCCCCGCTGGCGCTAATGAAAAACTGTTTTTT. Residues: CASSLAPAGANEKLFF.

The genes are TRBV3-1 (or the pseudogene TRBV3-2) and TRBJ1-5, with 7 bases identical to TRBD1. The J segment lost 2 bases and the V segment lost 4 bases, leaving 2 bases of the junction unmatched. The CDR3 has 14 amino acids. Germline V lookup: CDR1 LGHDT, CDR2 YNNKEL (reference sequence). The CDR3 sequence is CASSLQGRNQPQHF. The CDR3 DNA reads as TGTGCCAGCAGCCTACAGGGGCGCAATCAGCCCCAGCATTTT.

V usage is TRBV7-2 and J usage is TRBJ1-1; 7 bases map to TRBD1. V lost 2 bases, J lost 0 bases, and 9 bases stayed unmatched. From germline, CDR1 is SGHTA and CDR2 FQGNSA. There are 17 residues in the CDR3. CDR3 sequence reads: CASSLRGGTFMNTEAFF. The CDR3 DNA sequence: TGTGCCAGCAGCTTAAGAGGGGGCACGTTCATGAACACTGAAGCTTTCTTT.

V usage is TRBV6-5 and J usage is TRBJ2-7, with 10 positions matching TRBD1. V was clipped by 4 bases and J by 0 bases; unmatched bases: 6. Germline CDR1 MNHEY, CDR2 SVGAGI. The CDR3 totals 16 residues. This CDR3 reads CASSSSRTGGSYEQYF. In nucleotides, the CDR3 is TGTGCCAGCAGTTCGTCGAGGACAGGGGGCTCCTACGAGCAGTACTTC.

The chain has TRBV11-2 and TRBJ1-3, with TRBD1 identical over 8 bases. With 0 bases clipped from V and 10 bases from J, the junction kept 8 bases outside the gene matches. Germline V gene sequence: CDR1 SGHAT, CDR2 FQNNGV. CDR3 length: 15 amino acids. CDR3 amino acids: CASSLEAGTGDTIYF. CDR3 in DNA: TGTGCCAGCAGCTTAGAAGCCGGGACAGGAGATACCATATATTTT.